The 32 T cell receptor beta chains below come from one sample, sequenced in a study of blood T cell repertoires in COVID-19. Assay: immunoSEQ multiplex PCR; the TCRdb copy retains only in-frame clones and omits some. The sample has approximately 44,000 clones; 80% to 90% are singletons. The sample comprised peripheral blood. The receptors come from a woman between 40 and 50 years old with acute or convalescent COVID-19.

The chain is built from TRBV6-5 and TRBJ2-7; TRBD2 matches at 8 bases. Germline CDR1 reads MNHEY; CDR2 reads SVGAGI. The CDR3 is made up of 13 amino acids. With 8 bases clipped from V and 3 bases from J, the junction kept 6 bases outside the gene matches. The CDR3 loop reads CASDNSGNYEQYF. As DNA, the CDR3 is TGTGCCAGCGATAATAGCGGGAACTACGAGCAGTACTTC.

This chain uses TRBV4-1 with TRBJ2-1; 9 nucleotides agree with TRBD1. Germline CDR1 is MGHRA and CDR2 is YSYEKL. V lost 3 bases to trimming and J lost 7 bases; unmatched junction nucleotides: 1. This CDR3 spans 13 amino acids. The CDR3 here is CASSQGQGNEQFF. DNA of the CDR3: TGCGCCAGCAGCCAGGGACAGGGTAATGAGCAGTTCTTC.

The chain uses TRBV5-1 and TRBJ2-3; D may be TRBD1 (5 bases). The V gene's germline CDR1 is SGHRS and CDR2 YFSETQ. Deletions cut 4 bases from V and 3 bases from J, with 9 bases between. There are 13 residues in the CDR3. Here the CDR3 reads CASSAPGTDTQYF. The CDR3 DNA is TGCGCCAGCAGCGCCCCAGGGACAGATACGCAGTATTTT.

The rearrangement uses TRBV10-3 and TRBJ2-7, with 10 bases lining up with TRBD2. The CDR3 has 18 amino acids. Per the germline V gene, CDR1 is ENHRY and CDR2 is SYGVKD. J gave up 3 bases and V 11 bases, and 22 bases lay outside the gene matches. For the CDR3, the DNA is TGTGCCTCAACTGCCGGGACTAGCGCCTTTTCCCCCCACTACGAGCAGTACTTC. This sequence encodes CASTAGTSAFSPHYEQYF.

The chain has TRBV7-2 and TRBJ1-5, with D possibly being TRBD1 (6 bases). The CDR3 spans 14 residues. V lost 9 bases to trimming and J lost 8 bases, with 20 bases between them. Per the germline V gene, CDR1 is SGHTA and CDR2 is FQGNSA. The CDR3, as DNA: TGTGCCAGTCAACCGGGGGGCAAGGGAAAGCCCCAGCATTTT. Protein: CASQPGGKGKPQHF. Filled out from reference TRBV7-2 and TRBJ1-5, the complete variable domain reads GAGVSQSPSNKVTEKGKDVELRCDPISGHTALYWYRQSLGQGLEFLIYFQGNSAPDKSGLPSDRFSAERTGGSVSTLTIQRTQQEDSAVYLCASQPGGKGKPQHFGDGTRLSIL.

This clone occurred once. This sequence joins TRBV7-3 and TRBJ2-6; D is perhaps TRBD2 (5 bases). The CDR3 runs 19 residues. Trimming took off 0 bases at V and 0 bases at J, with 15 bases between the two ends. The germline V gene encodes CDR1 SGHTA and CDR2 FQGTGA. CDR3 sequence (DNA): TGTGCCAGCAGCTTAACAGGTAGCGCCCCGACCTCTGGGGCCAACGTCCTGACTTTC. Its translation: CASSLTGSAPTSGANVLTF.

This chain joins TRBV19 and TRBJ1-4, with 9 bases aligning to TRBD1. CDR1 and CDR2 (germline): LNHDA, SQIVND (reference sequence). V lost 5 bases and J lost 7; bases outside the gene matches: 8. The CDR3 is made up of 15 amino acids. In DNA, the CDR3 is TGTGCCAGTAGTCGACAACAGGGGGCTGGTGAAAAACTGTTTTTT. Translating it yields CASSRQQGAGEKLFF.

J is TRBJ2-1 and V is TRBV7-8, with 10 bases fitting TRBD1. The CDR3 spans 14 residues. CDR1 is SGHVS, CDR2 FQNEAQ, per germline. The ends lost 4 bases at V and 3 bases at J; junction bases unmatched: 0. Written as DNA, the CDR3 is TGTGCCAGCAGCTGGGACAGGGGCTACAATGAGCAGTTCTTC. Protein product: CASSWDRGYNEQFF.

The V and J genes are TRBV18 and TRBJ1-2; perhaps TRBD1 as D (6 bases). Looked up from germline, CDR1 is KGHSH and CDR2 is LQKENI. CDR3 length: 15 residues. Trimming stripped 3 bases from V and 4 bases from J, with 15 bases between. The CDR3 is CASSPPGQVVYGYTF. CDR3 DNA: TGTGCCAGCTCACCCCCGGGACAAGTCGTCTATGGCTACACCTTC.

Concerning this clone: The same CDR3 arises from other DNA sequences in this sample as well. CDR3 sequence (DNA): TGTGCCAGTAGTTGGGGCGCTAATGAAAAACTGTTTTTT. This translates into CASSWGANEKLFF. V usage is TRBV19 and J usage is TRBJ1-4; a weak D match, TRBD1 (5 bases). CDR1 is LNHDA and CDR2 is SQIVND in the germline V gene (reference sequence). The V and J ends lost 5 bases and 3 bases respectively, with 7 bases between them. This CDR3 spans 13 amino acids. Based on the CDR3 plus reference TRBV19 and TRBJ1-4, the full variable domain is DGGITQSPKYLFRKEGQNVTLSCEQNLNHDAMYWYRQDPGQGLRLIYYSQIVNDFQKGDIAEGYSVSREKKESFPLTVTSAQKNPTAFYLCASSWGANEKLFFGSGTQLSVL.

The V and J genes are TRBV7-8 and TRBJ2-3; 14 bases match TRBD2. V trimming: 4 bases; J trimming: 5 bases; junction bases outside the gene matches: 11. The CDR3 is 18 residues long. Germline V gene data show CDR1 as SGHVS and CDR2 as FQNEAQ. DNA of the CDR3: TGTGCCAGCAGCTCAATGGGAGGGACTAGCGGGGGAGGAGATACGCAGTATTTT. Translating gives CASSSMGGTSGGGDTQYF. The full variable domain, completed using reference TRBV7-8 and TRBJ2-3, is GAGVSQSPRYKVAKRGQDVALRCDPISGHVSLFWYQQALGQGPEFLTYFQNEAQLDKSGLPSDRFFAERPEGSVSTLKIQRTQQEDSAVYLCASSSMGGTSGGGDTQYFGPGTRLTVL.

The chain carries TRBV6-5 and TRBJ2-1; tentatively, D is TRBD2 (5 bases). The CDR3 spans 15 residues. Germline V gene lookup returns CDR1 MNHEY and CDR2 SVGAGI. The V end was cut by 7 bases, the J end by 0 bases, with 13 bases between. CDR3: CASMRARSSYNEQFF. CDR3 sequence (DNA): TGTGCCAGCATGAGGGCCAGGAGCTCCTACAATGAGCAGTTCTTC.

The genes are TRBV19 and TRBJ1-1; 7 bases match TRBD1. Germline V gives CDR1 LNHDA, CDR2 SQIVND (reference sequence). The CDR3 has 15 residues. V was clipped by 5 bases and J by 4 bases; unmatched bases: 10. The DNA of the CDR3 is TGTGCCAGTAGTGTCGGAGGGGGCGCGGGCACTGAAGCTTTCTTT. Translation gives CASSVGGGAGTEAFF.

The rearrangement links TRBV28 to TRBJ1-2, with D perhaps TRBD1 (5 bases). Trimming cost V 5 bases and J 7 bases, with 20 bases left between them. CDR1 is MDHEN, CDR2 SYDVKM, per germline. This CDR3 is built from 15 residues. The CDR3 loop is CASSPPQGIVSGYTF. CDR3 DNA sequence: TGTGCCAGCAGTCCGCCCCAGGGTATAGTGTCTGGCTACACCTTC.

This clone was counted a single time. The chain recombines TRBV14 with TRBJ1-6, with 7 positions matching TRBD1. The junction had 15 bases not matched to a gene; V was cut back by 4 bases and J by 9 bases. Germline V gene lookup returns CDR1 SGHDN and CDR2 FVKESK. The CDR3 extends over 17 amino acids. The CDR3: CASSPGQVGVRSSPLHF. Written as DNA, the CDR3 is TGTGCCAGCAGCCCTGGACAGGTTGGAGTTCGGAGTTCACCCCTCCACTTT.

This chain joins TRBV18 and TRBJ2-5; weak D call: TRBD2 (6 bases). The ends were cut back, 2 bases at V and 2 bases at J, with 9 bases in the middle. There are 14 residues in the CDR3. The V gene's germline CDR1 is KGHSH and CDR2 LQKENI. The DNA of the CDR3 is TGTGCCAGCTCACCAAGGAGGGAACAAGAGACCCAGTACTTC. This gives the protein CASSPRREQETQYF. Using reference TRBV18 and TRBJ2-5 for the parts outside the CDR3, the full variable domain is NAGVMQNPRHLVRRRGQEARLRCSPMKGHSHVYWYRQLPEEGLKFMVYLQKENIIDESGMPKERFSAEFPKEGPSILRIQQVVRGDSAAYFCASSPRREQETQYFGPGTRLLVL.

J is TRBJ1-4 and V is TRBV5-1; D perhaps matches TRBD1 (6 bases). The V gene lost 1 base and the J gene lost 0 bases, with 10 bases spanning the gap. The CDR3 extends over 16 amino acids. Germline V gene lookup returns CDR1 SGHRS and CDR2 YFSETQ. DNA for the CDR3: TGCGCCAGCAGCTTGTCCAGGGGCGCAACTAATGAAAAACTGTTTTTT. Translated, it gives CASSLSRGATNEKLFF.

V is TRBV19 and J is TRBJ1-6; no reliable D call. The V gene's germline CDR1 is LNHDA and CDR2 SQIVND (reference sequence). CDR3 length: 13 residues. Trimming stripped 5 bases from V and 6 bases from J, with 8 bases between. CDR3 in DNA: TGTGCCAGTAGTGGGCTGGGTAATTCACCCCTCCACTTT. It translates to CASSGLGNSPLHF.

The chain's CDR3 is CASSFYSNQPQHF. CDR3 nucleotide sequence: TGCGCCAGCAGTTTCTATAGCAATCAGCCCCAGCATTTT. The V gene is TRBV10-2, the J gene TRBJ1-5; D is ambiguous. CDR1 WSHSY and CDR2 SAAADI come from the germline V gene. The CDR3 totals 13 residues. V lost 5 bases and J 0 bases, leaving 5 bases between the germline ends.

The genes are TRBV4-3 and TRBJ2-7, with 7 bases fitting TRBD1. J was trimmed by 4 bases and V by 0 bases; bases with no gene match: 9. The V gene's germline CDR1 is LGHNA and CDR2 YSLEER. The CDR3 spans 16 residues. CDR3 nucleotide sequence: TGCGCCAGCAGCCAAGAAGAGGGGGCTACACCTTACGAGCAGTACTTC. Protein: CASSQEEGATPYEQYF.

The J gene is TRBJ1-1, the V gene TRBV6-1; D uncertain. The CDR3 is 14 amino acids. Germline CDR1 is MNHNS and CDR2 is SASEGT. Between the trimmed V and J ends, which lost 1 base and 3 bases, there was a span of 9 bases. The CDR3 is CASSEVGGHTEAFF. The CDR3 coding sequence is TGTGCCAGCAGTGAAGTTGGCGGTCACACTGAAGCTTTCTTT.

This chain connects TRBV18 to TRBJ1-5; possible D gene TRBD1, 6 bases. CDR1 and CDR2 from the germline V gene are KGHSH and LQKENI. Trimming shortened V by 4 bases and J by 0 bases, and 13 bases separated the two germline ends. This CDR3 contains 16 residues. The DNA for the CDR3 is TGTGCCAGCTCACAAGGACAGCCGTATAGCAATCAGCCCCAGCATTTT. It codes for CASSQGQPYSNQPQHF.

The chain combines TRBV19 with TRBJ1-5; no firm D call. CDR1 and CDR2 from the germline V gene are LNHDA and SQIVND (reference sequence). The ends were cut back, 4 bases at V and 6 bases at J, with 10 bases in the middle. This CDR3 is built from 13 residues. CDR3 DNA sequence: TGTGCCAGTAGTAACCAACTCGGTCAGCCCCAGCATTTT. It is translated as CASSNQLGQPQHF.

The genes are TRBV28 and TRBJ1-5; TRBD1 might be the D (6 bases). Germline V gene lookup returns CDR1 MDHEN and CDR2 SYDVKM. The CDR3 runs to 15 residues. V lost 5 bases to trimming and J lost 4 bases, with 15 bases between them. In DNA form, the CDR3 reads TGTGCCAGCAGTAGTACTGGACAGCCAAATCAGCCCCAGCATTTT. Amino acids: CASSSTGQPNQPQHF.

The chain is built from TRBV4-3 and TRBJ2-7, with unresolved D. V shed 0 bases and J shed 7 bases, with 10 bases lying between them. The CDR3 covers 13 residues. CDR1 LGHNA and CDR2 YSLEER come from the germline V gene. CDR3 in DNA: TGCGCCAGCAGCCAAGATATCCGTATTGAGCAGTACTTC. This encodes CASSQDIRIEQYF.

The chain carries TRBV19 and TRBJ1-1; 8 bases match TRBD1. Trimming took 5 bases from V and 1 from J; bases not matched to a gene: 15. CDR1 is LNHDA, CDR2 SQIVND, per germline (reference sequence). CDR3 length: 18 residues. CDR3 bases: TGTGCCAGTAGTCAGTTACCGTACGGGACAGGTGGGAACACTGAAGCTTTCTTT. This sequence encodes CASSQLPYGTGGNTEAFF.

The V call is TRBV28, the J call TRBJ1-5; D is undetermined. This CDR3 is 12 amino acids long. Trimming left V 5 bases short and J 3 bases short, with 5 bases between. Germline loops: CDR1 MDHEN, CDR2 SYDVKM. The CDR3 is CASSLNNQPQHF. The CDR3 DNA reads as TGTGCCAGCAGTCTTAACAATCAGCCCCAGCATTTT.

This chain connects TRBV13 to TRBJ2-5; 11 bases are a match to TRBD1. This CDR3 is built from 17 residues. CDR1 PRHDT and CDR2 FYEKMQ come from the germline V gene (reference sequence). Trimming at V came to 0 bases and at J to 5 bases, leaving 8 bases not matched to a gene. This CDR3 reads CASSLGDRGRTGETQYF. The CDR3 DNA is TGTGCCAGCAGCTTAGGGGACAGGGGGCGTACGGGCGAGACCCAGTACTTC.

This clone was counted between two and nine times. V is TRBV30 and J is TRBJ1-1, with D maybe TRBD1 (5 bases). Per germline, CDR1 GTSNPN and CDR2 SVGIG (reference sequence). The CDR3 consists of 14 residues. Trimming removed 4 bases at V and 2 bases at J, with 14 bases between. CDR3 in DNA: TGTGCCTGGATGCGCGGACACTTTAACACTGAAGCTTTCTTT. This gives the protein CAWMRGHFNTEAFF.

CDR3 region: CASSPTKGVGNTIYF. For the CDR3, the DNA is TGTGCCAGCAGCCCCACGAAAGGGGTTGGAAACACCATATATTTT. The chain couples TRBV7-6 to TRBJ1-3; possible D gene TRBD1, 5 bases. Per the germline V gene, CDR1 is SGHVS and CDR2 is FNYEAQ. V lost 5 bases and J 3 bases, leaving 14 bases between the germline ends. The CDR3 sequence is 15 residues long.

The V gene is TRBV28, the J gene TRBJ2-3; possible D gene TRBD2, 6 bases. The germline V gene has CDR1 MDHEN and CDR2 SYDVKM. This CDR3 has 16 residues. With 6 bases removed from V and 4 bases from J, the gap between germline ends came to 20 bases. Here the CDR3 reads CASSPGWGLLADTQYF. In DNA form, the CDR3 reads TGTGCCAGCAGCCCCGGGTGGGGACTTCTAGCAGATACGCAGTATTTT.

This clone has only one observation. This chain joins TRBV4-1 and TRBJ2-3; 11 bases align to TRBD2. This CDR3 contains 17 residues. The trim removed 1 base at V and 4 bases at J, leaving 7 bases unmatched. Germline V CDR1 and CDR2: MGHRA, YSYEKL. CDR3 bases: TGCGCCAGCAGCCAAGTGGCAATAGCGGGAGGGCCAGATACGCAGTATTTT. As protein: CASSQVAIAGGPDTQYF.